This T cell receptor (beta chain) was sequenced for a study of PD-1 blockade in mismatch repair-deficient tumors. Study summary: Patients had approximately 12 mismatch repair-deficient cancer types, all previously treated and progressing. Points from the study as a whole: After pembrolizumab, tumor-resident clones rose rapidly, then generally contracted before radiologic responses.

With regard to this clone: Antigen unknown.

TCRs were sequenced from a few patients responding to pembrolizumab. The repertoire was sequenced with immunoSEQ multiplex PCR; TCRdb's copy has only in-frame clones and lacks some. This sample yields 50,000 to 75,000 clones, of which about 91% are seen a single time; approximately 15% belongs to the top ten. The ends lost 6 bases at V and 4 bases at J; junction bases unmatched: 5. CDR1 is MRHNA, CDR2 SNTAGT, per germline. The CDR3 sequence is 15 residues long. The V call is TRBV6-4, the J call TRBJ2-1; 11 nucleotides line up with TRBD2. The source of this sequence is an adult with mismatch repair-deficient cancer. The specimen was peripheral blood, collected 52 weeks after starting pembrolizumab. The CDR3: CASRKLAGEYNEQFF. The CDR3 DNA reads as TGTGCCAGCAGAAAACTAGCGGGAGAATACAATGAGCAGTTCTTC.